A selection of T cell receptor beta chains follows, all from one sample in a study of blood T cell repertoires in COVID-19. The data were produced by immunoSEQ multiplex PCR, yet TCRdb's version contains in-frame clones alone and is incomplete. This repertoire shows 70,000 to 85,000 clones, around nine tenths found once; its top ten account for roughly 2.7%. The specimen sequenced was peripheral blood. Source of these receptors: a man between 65 and 85 years old with active or convalescent COVID-19. Each CDR3 is given with its conserved first and last residue. D genes are given only for firm matches. The size of a clone is reported for some rows only, either as once, few or many, or as a class for expanded clones.

CDR3 length,V gene,clone size,J gene,D gene,CDR3 protein,CDR3 DNA
12,TRBV10-2,-,TRBJ2-1,TRBD2,CASTKLAGEQFF,TGCGCCAGCACCAAACTAGCGGGGGAGCAGTTCTTC
15,TRBV28,-,TRBJ2-3,-,CASSFPSTSTDTQYF,TGTGCCAGCAGTTTCCCCTCAACTAGCACAGATACGCAGTATTTT
15,TRBV5-1,-,TRBJ2-2,TRBD2,CASRIGTSQTGELFF,TGCGCCAGCCGTATCGGGACTAGCCAAACCGGGGAGCTGTTTTTT
12,TRBV6-5,-,TRBJ1-2,-,CASGRGNYGYTF,TGTGCCAGCGGAAGGGGTAACTATGGCTACACCTTC
15,TRBV13,-,TRBJ2-2,TRBD2,CASSLWTSVGGELFF,TGTGCCAGCAGCTTATGGACTAGCGTCGGCGGGGAGCTGTTTTTT
18,TRBV23-1,-,TRBJ2-2,-,CASSQSFGQGIGTGELFF,TGCGCCAGCAGTCAATCGTTTGGTCAGGGTATTGGCACCGGGGAGCTGTTTTTT
16,TRBV4-1,-,TRBJ2-7,TRBD1,CASSQTGTGGFNEQYF,TGCGCCAGCAGCCAGACCGGGACAGGGGGATTCAACGAGCAGTACTTC
12,TRBV12-5,-,TRBJ2-3,-,CASEGATDTQYF,TGTGCTAGCGAGGGTGCTACAGATACGCAGTATTTT
15,TRBV10-3,-,TRBJ2-5,-,CAISERAGAQETQYF,TGTGCCATCAGTGAACGAGCAGGGGCACAAGAGACCCAGTACTTC
12,TRBV30,-,TRBJ1-2,-,CALDGQLYGYTF,TGTGCCTTGGACGGACAGCTCTATGGCTACACCTTC
11,TRBV11-2,-,TRBJ2-5,-,CASASEETQYF,TGTGCCAGCGCTTCAGAAGAGACCCAGTACTTC
12,TRBV18,few,TRBJ2-3,-,CASSPSSDTQYF,TGTGCCAGCTCACCCTCTTCAGATACGCAGTATTTT
16,TRBV30,-,TRBJ2-3,-,CACPDLAGSSTDTQYF,TGTGCCTGCCCGGATCTCGCGGGTTCTAGCACAGATACGCAGTATTTT
14,TRBV2,few,TRBJ1-5,TRBD1,CASSGTGFFQPQHF,TGTGCCAGCAGTGGGACAGGGTTTTTTCAGCCCCAGCATTTT
13,TRBV29-1,-,TRBJ2-7,-,CSVVGDKLYEQYF,TGCAGCGTTGTGGGGGACAAGCTGTACGAGCAGTACTTC
15,TRBV19,-,TRBJ2-4,TRBD1,CASSILGQGKNIQYF,TGTGCCAGTAGTATACTGGGACAGGGGAAAAATATTCAGTACTTC
15,TRBV19,-,TRBJ1-2,-,CASSPDRDNIYGYTF,TGTGCCAGTAGCCCTGACAGAGATAATATCTATGGCTACACCTTC
14,TRBV21-1,-,TRBJ2-5,-,CASSPRWGRETQYF,TGTGCCAGCAGCCCTCGTTGGGGCCGGGAGACCCAGTACTTC
15,TRBV7-2,-,TRBJ1-2,TRBD1,CASSLQGGQLYGYTF,TGTGCCAGCAGCTTACAGGGGGGACAGCTCTATGGCTACACCTTC
15,TRBV11-2,-,TRBJ2-3,TRBD2,CASSLRGGVGNTQYF,TGTGCCAGCAGCCTGAGGGGAGGGGTAGGAAATACGCAGTATTTT
18,TRBV5-4,-,TRBJ2-6,TRBD1,CASSSMGQGPSGANVLTF,TGTGCCAGCAGCTCGATGGGACAGGGCCCCTCTGGGGCCAACGTCCTGACTTTC
13,TRBV19,-,TRBJ2-1,TRBD2,CASRRRGDNEQFF,TGTGCCAGTAGGCGGCGGGGGGACAATGAGCAGTTCTTC
13,TRBV10-3,-,TRBJ2-5,-,CAISARGEETQYF,TGTGCCATCAGTGCCAGGGGAGAAGAGACCCAGTACTTC
13,TRBV7-9,once,TRBJ1-1,-,CASSFGRNTEAFF,TGTGCCAGCAGCTTTGGCCGAAACACTGAAGCTTTCTTT
15,TRBV19,few,TRBJ2-1,TRBD2,CASSPSGGAHNEQFF,TGTGCCAGTAGCCCTAGCGGGGGGGCCCACAATGAGCAGTTCTTC
11,TRBV6-5,-,TRBJ1-5,-,CATGTGQPQHF,TGTGCCACCGGCACCGGGCAGCCCCAGCATTTT
15,TRBV5-4,-,TRBJ1-6,TRBD1,CASSITGTVNSPLHF,TGTGCCAGCAGCATCACCGGGACAGTTAATTCACCCCTCCACTTT
13,TRBV18,-,TRBJ1-2,-,CASSPLGGNGYTF,TGTGCCAGCTCACCATTAGGGGGAAATGGCTACACCTTC
14,TRBV6-1,-,TRBJ2-3,-,CASSESAGADTQYF,TGTGCCAGCAGTGAATCGGCAGGCGCAGATACGCAGTATTTT
16,TRBV5-4,-,TRBJ2-1,TRBD2,CASSPRTSGRFAEQFF,TGTGCCAGCAGCCCCCGGACTAGCGGGAGGTTCGCTGAGCAGTTCTTC
14,TRBV18,-,TRBJ2-2,-,CASSEGHRGGELFF,TGTGCCAGCTCCGAGGGACACCGCGGCGGGGAGCTGTTTTTT
20,TRBV24-1,-,TRBJ2-3,-,CATSDPLAPDFSASTDTQYF,TGTGCCACCAGTGATCCCCTCGCTCCGGACTTCTCGGCTAGCACAGATACGCAGTATTTT
16,TRBV7-3,few,TRBJ2-2,-,CASSLKPSLTAGELFF,TGTGCCAGCAGCTTAAAGCCTAGCCTGACGGCCGGGGAGCTGTTTTTT
12,TRBV29-1,-,TRBJ1-2,-,CSVEDRYYGYTF,TGCAGCGTTGAAGATCGTTACTATGGCTACACCTTC
13,TRBV19,-,TRBJ1-4,TRBD1,CASSDRGMEKLFF,TGTGCCAGTTCGGACAGGGGGATGGAAAAACTGTTTTTT
16,TRBV6-1,-,TRBJ2-1,-,CASSGPGDSSYNEQFF,TGTGCCAGCAGTGGCCCCGGGGATAGCTCCTACAATGAGCAGTTCTTC
13,TRBV6-4,-,TRBJ1-5,-,CASSEEMDQPQHF,TGTGCCAGCAGTGAAGAGATGGATCAGCCCCAGCATTTT
14,TRBV9,-,TRBJ2-2,-,CASSPQALKGELFF,TGTGCCAGCAGCCCCCAAGCTCTCAAAGGGGAGCTGTTTTTT
12,TRBV27,-,TRBJ1-5,-,CASSTSNQPQHF,TGTGCCAGCAGTACAAGCAATCAGCCCCAGCATTTT
15,TRBV5-6,-,TRBJ2-1,TRBD2,CASSQGTSGYNEQFF,TGTGCCAGCAGCCAAGGGACTAGCGGCTACAATGAGCAGTTCTTC
14,TRBV6-4,-,TRBJ2-2,-,CASSPMTGAGELFF,TGTGCCAGCAGTCCTATGACGGGAGCCGGGGAGCTGTTTTTT
16,TRBV5-8,-,TRBJ1-1,TRBD1,CASSYPRQGLNTEAFF,TGTGCCAGCAGCTACCCTCGACAGGGACTGAACACTGAAGCTTTCTTT
15,TRBV18,once,TRBJ2-1,TRBD2,CASSPNGRANNEQFF,TGTGCCAGCTCACCAAACGGGAGGGCCAACAATGAGCAGTTCTTC
16,TRBV19,-,TRBJ2-4,TRBD1,CASSIDHTGGQNIQYF,TGTGCCAGTAGTATAGATCACACAGGGGGCCAAAACATTCAGTACTTC
14,TRBV4-1,-,TRBJ2-4,-,CASSHSLAKNIQYF,TGCGCCAGCAGCCATTCCTTAGCCAAAAACATTCAGTACTTC
14,TRBV19,-,TRBJ2-1,-,CASSSRYSYNEQFF,TGTGCCAGTAGTTCCAGATATTCCTACAATGAGCAGTTCTTC
14,TRBV11-2,-,TRBJ2-1,TRBD2,CASSLAGGNDEQFF,TGTGCCAGCAGCTTAGCGGGGGGGAACGATGAGCAGTTCTTC
17,TRBV18,-,TRBJ2-1,TRBD2,CASSPRLSGSGYNEQFF,TGTGCCAGCTCACCACGCCTATCGGGTAGCGGGTACAATGAGCAGTTCTTC
17,TRBV5-1,once,TRBJ2-2,TRBD2,CASSLATSGADTGELFF,TGCGCCAGCAGCTTGGCCACTAGCGGAGCGGACACCGGGGAGCTGTTTTTT
14,TRBV5-4,once,TRBJ2-7,-,CASSLGPGDYEQYF,TGTGCCAGCAGCTTGGGGCCGGGGGACTACGAGCAGTACTTC